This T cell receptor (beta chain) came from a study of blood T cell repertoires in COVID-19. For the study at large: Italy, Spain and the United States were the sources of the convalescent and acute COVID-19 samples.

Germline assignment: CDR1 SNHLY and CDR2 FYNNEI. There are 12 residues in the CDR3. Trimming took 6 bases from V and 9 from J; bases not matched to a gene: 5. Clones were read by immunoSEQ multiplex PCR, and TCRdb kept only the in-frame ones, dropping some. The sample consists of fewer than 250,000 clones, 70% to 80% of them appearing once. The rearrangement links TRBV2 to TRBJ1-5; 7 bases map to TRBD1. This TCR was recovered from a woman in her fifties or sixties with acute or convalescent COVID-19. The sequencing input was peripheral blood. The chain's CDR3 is CASSLQGSPQHF. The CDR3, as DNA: TGTGCCAGCAGCTTACAGGGGTCGCCCCAGCATTTT.